The 8 T cell receptor beta chains in this list originate from one sample, sequenced in a study of blood T cell repertoires in COVID-19. Data came from immunoSEQ multiplex PCR; TCRdb stores just in-frame clones and leaves some out. The table records 210,000 or so clones, over 75% of them present only once. The sequenced sample consisted of PBMCs or T cells enriched from blood (not recorded which). These TCRs come from a man between 25 and 39 years old with acute COVID-19.

The rearrangement links TRBV21-1 to TRBJ2-1; the DNA was not compared with TRBD1, the D call given in the table. TRBV21-1 is a known pseudogene. This CDR3 spans 16 amino acids. The CDR3, as DNA: TGTGCCAGCAGCCTTGTCCCGGGACAGGGTATTGCTGAGCAGTTCTTC. Its protein is CASSLVPGQGIAEQFF.

The gene calls are TRBV4-2 and TRBJ2-7; 8 bases map to TRBD2. The ends lost 6 bases at V and 5 bases at J; junction bases unmatched: 6. The CDR3 contains 13 residues. CDR1 is LGHNA and CDR2 is YNFKEQ in the germline V gene. The CDR3 coding sequence is TGTGCCAGCAGGTCGAGCGGGGGCCACGAGCAGTACTTC. The encoded protein is CASRSSGGHEQYF.

The CDR3 sequence is CASGFSYEQYF. In DNA, the CDR3 is TGTGCTAGTGGCTTCAGCTACGAGCAGTACTTC. The V and J genes are TRBV12-5 and TRBJ2-7; D is ambiguous. The CDR3 loop spans 11 amino acids. Germline V lookup: CDR1 LGHNT, CDR2 FRNRAP. V lost 6 bases and J 3 bases, leaving 6 bases between the germline ends. The variable domain in full, with the rest retrieved from reference TRBV12-5 and TRBJ2-7, is DARVTQTPRHKVTEMGQEVTMRCQPILGHNTVFWYRQTMMQGLELLAYFRNRAPLDDSGMPKDRFSAEMPDATLATLKIQPSEPRDSAVYFCASGFSYEQYFGPGTRLTVT.

J is TRBJ2-1 and V is TRBV2; D not certain. V was shortened by 9 bases and J by 0 bases, with 12 bases between the two germline ends. This CDR3 region has 14 residues. The germline V gene has CDR1 SNHLY and CDR2 FYNNEI. The chain's CDR3 is CARRPENSYNEQFF. CDR3 coding DNA: TGTGCCAGGCGGCCCGAAAACTCCTACAATGAGCAGTTCTTC.

This chain connects TRBV19 to TRBJ1-6, with TRBD1 matching 8 bases. Germline values: CDR1 LNHDA, CDR2 SQIVND (reference sequence). With 3 bases clipped from V and 7 bases from J, the junction kept 5 bases outside the gene matches. The CDR3 has 15 amino acids. The DNA of the CDR3 is TGTGCCAGTAGTATCTCCCGGGACAGGAATTCACCCCTCCACTTT. Protein sequence: CASSISRDRNSPLHF. Variable domain in full (rest from reference TRBV19 and TRBJ1-6): DGGITQSPKYLFRKEGQNVTLSCEQNLNHDAMYWYRQDPGQGLRLIYYSQIVNDFQKGDIAEGYSVSREKKESFPLTVTSAQKNPTAFYLCASSISRDRNSPLHFGNGTRLTVT.

This rearrangement joins TRBV24-1 to TRBJ2-3, with a tentative D call TRBD1 (5 bases). The germline gives CDR1 KGHDR, CDR2 SFDVKD. V dropped 4 bases and J dropped 3 bases, with 10 bases sitting between them. CDR3 length: 14 residues. The CDR3 loop is CATSDPSGTDTQYF. CDR3 DNA: TGTGCCACCAGTGACCCCTCAGGGACAGATACGCAGTATTTT.

The genes are TRBV5-1 and TRBJ2-5, with TRBD2 identical over 11 bases. The CDR3 length is 17 residues. With V trimmed by 0 bases and J by 1 base, 5 bases remained unmatched. Germline CDR1 reads SGHRS; CDR2 reads YFSETQ. The CDR3 region is CASSLAMLAGGQETQYF. The CDR3 DNA reads TGCGCCAGCAGCTTGGCCATGCTAGCGGGAGGCCAAGAGACCCAGTACTTC.

There are many counts of this clone. The chain combines TRBV19 with TRBJ1-5, with a tentative D call TRBD1 (6 bases). Germline CDR1 reads LNHDA; CDR2 reads SQIVND (reference sequence). V gave up 3 bases and J gave up 4 bases, with 13 bases separating them. There are 15 residues in the CDR3. The CDR3: CASSIYRDSNQPQHF. The CDR3 DNA sequence: TGTGCCAGTAGTATCTACAGGGATTCTAATCAGCCCCAGCATTTT.